This TCR beta chain was captured in a study of blood T cell repertoires in COVID-19. Study-level information: T cells, B-cell-depleted T cells, or PBMCs provided the cDNA or gDNA that served as material.

Methods used by the authors: Estimates of nucleated cell counts were drawn from the amplification of reference gene primers. The data were produced by immunoSEQ multiplex PCR, yet TCRdb's version contains in-frame clones alone and is incomplete. The V and J calls and clone size come from that table; D and trimming were worked out from the DNA. Counted here are tens of thousands of clones, almost 90% occurring once; the ten biggest clones make up roughly 8.4%. This clone occurred once. CDR3 length: 15 residues. The V and J ends lost 0 bases and 0 bases respectively, with 8 bases between them. Germline loops: CDR1 LGHNA, CDR2 YNFKEQ.

This clonotype originated in a man in his fifties or sixties with active COVID-19. Sequencing was carried out using peripheral blood. This rearrangement joins TRBV4-2 to TRBJ1-2, with a weak D call TRBD1 (5 bases). The CDR3 here is CASSQETGANYGYTF. The DNA for the CDR3 is TGTGCCAGCAGCCAAGAGACGGGGGCTAACTATGGCTACACCTTC.